The present entry profiles one TCR beta chain with its context. This sample was included in a study of T cell responses to AZD1222 COVID-19 vaccine. This table comes from immunoSEQ multiplex PCR, and its TCRdb copy is limited to in-frame clones, with some not included. This table holds 150,000 to 180,000 clones, 70% to 90% found once. The TCR originated in an adult who had recovered from COVID-19. The sequenced sample was peripheral blood, obtained after recovery from COVID-19.

CDR3 nucleotide sequence: TGTGCCACCAGCAGAGGGGGGGGTAATTCACCCCTCCACTTT. Encoded protein: CATSRGGGNSPLHF. The rearrangement joins TRBV15 to TRBJ1-6, with D maybe TRBD1 (5 bases). Germline-derived CDR1 and CDR2 are LNHNV and YYDKDF (reference sequence). The germline V and J ends were trimmed by 1 base and 6 bases, with 7 bases remaining between them. The CDR3 totals 14 residues.